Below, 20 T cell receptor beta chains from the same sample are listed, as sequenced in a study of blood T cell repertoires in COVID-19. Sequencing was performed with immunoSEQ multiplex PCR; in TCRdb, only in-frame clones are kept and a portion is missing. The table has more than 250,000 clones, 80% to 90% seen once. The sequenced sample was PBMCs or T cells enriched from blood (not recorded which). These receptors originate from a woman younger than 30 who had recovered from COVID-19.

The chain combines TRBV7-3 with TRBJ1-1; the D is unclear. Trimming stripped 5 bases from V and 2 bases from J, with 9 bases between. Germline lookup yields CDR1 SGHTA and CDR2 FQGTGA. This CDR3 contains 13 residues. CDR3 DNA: TGTGCCAGCAGCACCGACACAAACACTGAAGCTTTCTTT. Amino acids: CASSTDTNTEAFF.

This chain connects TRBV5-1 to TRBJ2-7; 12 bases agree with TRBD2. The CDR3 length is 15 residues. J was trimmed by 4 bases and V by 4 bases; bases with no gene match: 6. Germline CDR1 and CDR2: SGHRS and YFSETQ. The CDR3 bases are TGCGCCAGCAGCAGACTAGCGGGGGCTGGTTACGAGCAGTACTTC. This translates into CASSRLAGAGYEQYF.

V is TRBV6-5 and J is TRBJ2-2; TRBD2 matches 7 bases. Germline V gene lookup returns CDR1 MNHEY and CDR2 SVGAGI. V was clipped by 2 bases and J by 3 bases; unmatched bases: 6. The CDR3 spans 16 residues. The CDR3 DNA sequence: TGTGCCAGCAGTTACAGGCGGGGGTCTGACACCGGGGAGCTGTTTTTT. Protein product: CASSYRRGSDTGELFF.

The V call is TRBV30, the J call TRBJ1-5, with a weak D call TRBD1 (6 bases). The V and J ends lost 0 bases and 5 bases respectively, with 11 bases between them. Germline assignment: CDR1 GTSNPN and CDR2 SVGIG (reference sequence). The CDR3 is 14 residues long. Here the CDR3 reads CAWSVPAGDQPQHF. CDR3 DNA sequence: TGTGCCTGGAGTGTACCGGCAGGGGATCAGCCCCAGCATTTT.

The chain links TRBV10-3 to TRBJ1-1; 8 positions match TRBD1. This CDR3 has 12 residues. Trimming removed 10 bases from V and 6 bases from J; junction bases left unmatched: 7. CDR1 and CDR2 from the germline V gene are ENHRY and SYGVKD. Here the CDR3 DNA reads TGTGCCACCGCGACAGGGGACTCTGAAGCTTTCTTT. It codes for CATATGDSEAFF.

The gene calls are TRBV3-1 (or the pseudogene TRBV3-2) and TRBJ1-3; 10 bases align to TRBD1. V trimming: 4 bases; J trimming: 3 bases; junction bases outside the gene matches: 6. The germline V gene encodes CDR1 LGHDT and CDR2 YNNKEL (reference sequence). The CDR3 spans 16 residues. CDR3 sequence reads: CASSPRQGAIGNTIYF. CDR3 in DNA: TGTGCCAGCAGCCCTCGACAGGGGGCAATTGGAAACACCATATATTTT.

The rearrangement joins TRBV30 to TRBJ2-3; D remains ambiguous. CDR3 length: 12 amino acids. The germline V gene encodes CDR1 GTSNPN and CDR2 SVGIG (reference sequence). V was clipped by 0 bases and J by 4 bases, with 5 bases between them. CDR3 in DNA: TGTGCCTGGAGTGTCGGGTCAGATACGCAGTATTTT. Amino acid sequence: CAWSVGSDTQYF.

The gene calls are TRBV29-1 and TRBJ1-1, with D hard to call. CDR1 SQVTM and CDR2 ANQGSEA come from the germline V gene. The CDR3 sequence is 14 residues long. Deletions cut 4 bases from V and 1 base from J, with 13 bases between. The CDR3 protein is CSVVSSLANTEAFF. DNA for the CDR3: TGCAGCGTTGTCTCCAGTCTTGCGAACACTGAAGCTTTCTTT.

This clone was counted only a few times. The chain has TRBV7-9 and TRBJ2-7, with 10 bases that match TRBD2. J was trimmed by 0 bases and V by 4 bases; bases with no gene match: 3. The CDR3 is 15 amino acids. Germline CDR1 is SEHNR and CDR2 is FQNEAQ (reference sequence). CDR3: CASSSASGSSYEQYF. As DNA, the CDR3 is TGTGCCAGCAGCTCAGCTAGCGGGAGCTCCTACGAGCAGTACTTC.

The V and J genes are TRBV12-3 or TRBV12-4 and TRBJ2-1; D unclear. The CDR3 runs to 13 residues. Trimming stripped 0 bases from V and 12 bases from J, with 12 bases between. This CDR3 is CASSLANSGSQFF. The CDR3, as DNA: TGTGCCAGCAGTTTAGCGAATTCGGGTTCGCAGTTCTTC.

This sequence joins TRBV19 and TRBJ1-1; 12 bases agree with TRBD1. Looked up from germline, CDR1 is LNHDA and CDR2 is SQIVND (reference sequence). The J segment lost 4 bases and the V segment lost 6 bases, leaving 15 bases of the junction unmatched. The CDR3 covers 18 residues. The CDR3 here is CASSSLPGQGARGTEAFF. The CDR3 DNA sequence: TGTGCCAGTAGCAGCCTTCCGGGACAGGGGGCGCGGGGCACTGAAGCTTTCTTT.

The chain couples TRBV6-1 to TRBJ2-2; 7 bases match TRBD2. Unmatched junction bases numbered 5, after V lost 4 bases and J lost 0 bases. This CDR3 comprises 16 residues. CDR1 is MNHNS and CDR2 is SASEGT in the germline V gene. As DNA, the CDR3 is TGTGCCAGCAGTGGGGGGGGACTGTCGAACACCGGGGAGCTGTTTTTT. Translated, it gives CASSGGGLSNTGELFF.

The CDR3 sequence is CASSPQRDYGYTF. In DNA form, the CDR3 reads TGTGCCAGCAGCCCCCAGAGGGACTATGGCTACACCTTC. This rearrangement joins TRBV7-2 to TRBJ1-2, with D unresolved. CDR3 size: 13 residues. V lost 5 bases and J 3 bases, leaving 10 bases between the germline ends. Germline V lookup: CDR1 SGHTA, CDR2 FQGNSA. Full variable domain (outside the CDR3, taken from reference TRBV7-2 and TRBJ1-2): GAGVSQSPSNKVTEKGKDVELRCDPISGHTALYWYRQSLGQGLEFLIYFQGNSAPDKSGLPSDRFSAERTGGSVSTLTIQRTQQEDSAVYLCASSPQRDYGYTFGSGTRLTVV.

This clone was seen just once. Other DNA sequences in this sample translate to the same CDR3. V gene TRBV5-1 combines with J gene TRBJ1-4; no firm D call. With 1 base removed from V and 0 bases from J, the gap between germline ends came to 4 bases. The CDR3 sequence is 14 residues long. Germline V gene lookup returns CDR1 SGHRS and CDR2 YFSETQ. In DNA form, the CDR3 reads TGCGCCAGCAGCTTGACAGCAACTAATGAAAAACTGTTTTTT. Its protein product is CASSLTATNEKLFF.

CDR3 DNA: TGTGCCAGCTCACCGGGGGCAGGGGGCGTCTCTGGAAACACCATATATTTT. Amino acid sequence: CASSPGAGGVSGNTIYF. The chain recombines TRBV18 with TRBJ1-3; 8 bases align to TRBD1. Germline V gene lookup returns CDR1 KGHSH and CDR2 LQKENI. V shed 3 bases and J 0 bases; nucleotides not matched to a gene: 7. CDR3 length: 17 residues.

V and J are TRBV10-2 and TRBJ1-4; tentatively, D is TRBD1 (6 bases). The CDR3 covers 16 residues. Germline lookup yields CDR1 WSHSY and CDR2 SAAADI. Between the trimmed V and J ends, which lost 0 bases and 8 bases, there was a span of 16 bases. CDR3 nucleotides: TGCGCCAGCAGTGAGTCCCCCAGGGGAATCGGCGAAAAACTGTTTTTT. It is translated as CASSESPRGIGEKLFF.

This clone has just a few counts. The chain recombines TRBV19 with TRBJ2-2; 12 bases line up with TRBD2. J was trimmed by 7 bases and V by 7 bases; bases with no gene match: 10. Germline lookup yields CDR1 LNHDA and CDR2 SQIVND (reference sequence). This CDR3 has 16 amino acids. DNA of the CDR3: TGTGCCAGTAAAAGAACTAGCGGGAGGATAAACGGGGAGCTGTTTTTT. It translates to CASKRTSGRINGELFF.

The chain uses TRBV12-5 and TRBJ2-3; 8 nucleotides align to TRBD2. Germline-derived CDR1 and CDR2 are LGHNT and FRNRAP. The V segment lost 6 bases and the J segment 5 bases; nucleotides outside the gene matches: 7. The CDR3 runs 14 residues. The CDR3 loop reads CASGRRGAEDTQYF. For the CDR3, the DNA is TGTGCTAGTGGACGGCGGGGGGCGGAAGATACGCAGTATTTT.

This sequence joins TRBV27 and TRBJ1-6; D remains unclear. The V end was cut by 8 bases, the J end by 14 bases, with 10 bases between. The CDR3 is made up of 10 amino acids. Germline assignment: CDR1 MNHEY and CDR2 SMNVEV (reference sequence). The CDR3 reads CASGGSTLHF. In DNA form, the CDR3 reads TGTGCCAGCGGCGGCAGCACCCTCCACTTT.

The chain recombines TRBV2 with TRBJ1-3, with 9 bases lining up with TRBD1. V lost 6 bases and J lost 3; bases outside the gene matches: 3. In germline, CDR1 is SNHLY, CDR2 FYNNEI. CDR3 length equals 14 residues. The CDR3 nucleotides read TGTGCCAGCAGAGAGGGACAGGGTGGAAACACCATATATTTT. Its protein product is CASREGQGGNTIYF.